This T cell receptor (beta chain) was profiled in a study of CD8 T cells in Susac syndrome (dated by TCRdb to about 2019). Concerning the study at large: Among the sequenced Susac syndrome patients, six had clinically active disease and roughly eight were in clinical remission. At blood withdrawal, Susac syndrome patients were therapy-naive, treated with corticosteroids (with IVIg additionally given to some), or treated with IVIg alone. Whether CD8+ T cell activation and differentiation in Susac syndrome was antigen driven was tested using repertoire sequencing.

High-throughput TCR beta sequencing profiled peripheral blood CD8+ and CD4+ T cells from healthy donors, Susac syndrome patients and multiple sclerosis patients. Susac syndrome patients met recently defined diagnostic criteria for definite or probable disease. Bulk CD8+ and CD4+ T cells were purified by magnetic negative isolation, whereas CD8+ TEMRA cells were enriched by FACS. Blood was drawn into EDTA tubes, processed within 24 hours, and PBMCs were isolated by density gradient centrifugation. PBMCs intended for TCR sequencing were frozen in liquid nitrogen and were later thawed in a 37 degrees C water bath. Purity of sorted or isolated CD4+, CD8+ and CD8+ TEMRA cells was at least 90%. RNA was extracted using the RNeasy kit, and roughly 0.45 to 1 ug of the RNA was reverse transcribed with random hexamers. The immunoSEQ multiplex PCR assay, covering 54 Vbeta and 13 Jbeta segments, was used to amplify TCR beta CDR3 regions. PCR amplification bias was corrected by using a synthetic template baseline for primer optimization and computational correction. Under the source paper's analysis protocol: Reads were annotated to V, D and J genes per IMGT and analyzed with immunoSEQ Analyzer, keeping only productive sequences. Clonality was computed as one minus Shannon entropy normalized by log2 of the number of productive unique sequences. For each patient and control, public and private clones were evaluated among the 100 most prevalent clones. Clones were defined as Susac-specific if absent from the healthy and MS cohorts, from over a thousand published viral clones and from other ImmuneACCESS disease sequences. TCRdb itself trimmed the public reads at Q25 with fastp, ran MiXCR and retained productive beta chains. Under each unique CDR3 protein, matching rows form one entry showing the most common genes and DNA. These V and J calls derive from TCRdb rather than the authors' analysis. The sample records some 94,000 distinct CDR3 sequences, 85% to 95% of which are singletons. The ten largest clones represent 0.3% of the sample.

Overall results and qualifications from the work: No clonal expansion was detected in the CD4+ T cell repertoire of Susac syndrome patients. The TCR sequencing and HLA analysis was acknowledged to have included a relatively small number of individuals.

Taken from the germline V gene (reference sequence), the CDR1 and CDR2 loops are GTSNPN and SVGIG. Inclusive of the bounding cysteine and phenylalanine, the CDR3 is 12 residues long. CDR3 DNA only is kept here, 36 bases in frame from base 1. V and J are truncated by 2 bases and 8 bases respectively, leaving an intervening sequence of 12 bases. As to this clonotype: Its antigen remains unidentified. Base qualities are not recorded, but no much larger clone differs from it by a single base.

The rearrangement combines TRBV30 with TRBJ1-2; perhaps TRBD1 is the D gene, with 5 bases matching. Material for sequencing was CD4+ T cells from PBMCs. The TCR originated in a human donor with Susac syndrome. For the CDR3, the sequence is CAWSPGTEGYTF. The nucleotide sequence reads as follows: TGTGCCTGGAGTCCAGGGACGGAAGGCTACACCTTC.